Listed here is a single TCR beta chain. Its matching antigen is unknown. This sample stems from a study of shared clonotypes between healthy human individuals. TCRdb's table, derived via immunoSEQ multiplex PCR, lists solely in-frame clones and lacks some. This table holds some 600,000 clones, 96% found once. Study outcomes and limitations: Depth of sequencing was expected to influence donor clonotype sharing. A reduction in generation probabilities was seen for non-shared clonotypes relative to those shared by all four donors.

Germline loops: CDR1 SQVTM, CDR2 ANQGSEA. This CDR3 contains 17 residues. The V and J ends lost 1 base and 4 bases respectively, with 19 bases between them. Selected positively for CCR7 and CD45RO-negative, naive CD8 cells excluded terminally differentiated effector memory CD45RA+ cells. The sequence was obtained from a woman in her twenties or thirties in good health. The chain carries TRBV29-1 and TRBJ2-2; tentative D call: TRBD1 (5 bases). Source material: naive CD8+ T cells sorted from blood. The CDR3 DNA is TGCAGCGTTGAAGTCCGAAGGGGTGGCGGACCCACCGGGGAGCTGTTTTTT. This encodes CSVEVRRGGGPTGELFF.